A selection of T cell receptor beta chains follows, all from one sample in a study of cytomegalovirus exposure and HLA in healthy donors. Only in-frame clones appear in the TCRdb table, and some are missing; sequencing was by immunoSEQ multiplex PCR. The repertoire holds just over 80,000 clones, with around 79% as singletons. Sample: PBMCs. These receptors were obtained from a man between 18 and 35 years old in good health and CMV-seropositive. Each CDR3 is given without its conserved first and last residue.

J gene,V gene,CDR3 protein
TRBJ2-7,TRBV2,ASSEAGTGPTFYYEQY
TRBJ1-2,TRBV4-2,ASSQDEVRGIHGYT
TRBJ1-1,TRBV9,ASSATGLNTEAF
TRBJ1-2,TRBV4-2,ASSQDINSYGYT
TRBJ1-4,TRBV28,ASSLQGIATNEKLF
TRBJ2-1,TRBV6-5,ASSYGRDNEQF
TRBJ2-7,TRBV6-5,ASSGPGTGSYEQY
TRBJ2-7,TRBV5-4,ASSPPSSDEQY
TRBJ2-3,TRBV7-8,ASSLGGQGFIDTQY
TRBJ2-7,TRBV6-1,ASKALAGYEQY
TRBJ2-3,TRBV29-1,SGGGKLTDTQY
TRBJ1-2,TRBV14,ASSQQGRTYGYT
TRBJ1-5,TRBV28,ASSYRSNQPQH
TRBJ2-6,TRBV5-1,ASSAGAGANVLT
TRBJ1-2,TRBV5-1,ASSRRPNESYT
TRBJ1-1,TRBV5-4,ASRQDTGEAF
TRBJ2-7,TRBV28,ASSPRLATYEQY
TRBJ2-7,TRBV28,ASRLITGSNYEQY
TRBJ2-1,TRBV28,ASSHQRNSYNEQF
TRBJ1-2,TRBV6-5,ASSPLGRGTHGYT
TRBJ2-1,TRBV2,ASSDPGLAGDNEQF
TRBJ2-7,TRBV10-1,ASTPGLAGEIPLFYEQY
TRBJ2-7,TRBV28,ASSPMGQGYEQY
TRBJ2-5,TRBV2,ASSYLSGIETQY
TRBJ1-2,TRBV14,ASSQQGFDYGYT
TRBJ1-2,TRBV6-5,ASSYSKVGGYT
TRBJ2-1,TRBV10-3,ASTSQGGVDEQF
TRBJ2-1,TRBV4-1,ASSQVAGGGSYNEQF
TRBJ2-5,TRBV2,ASSRGRETQY
TRBJ2-1,TRBV6-5,ASCRTVGDNEQF
TRBJ2-3,TRBV5-1,ASSLDRGRFGTDTQY
TRBJ2-7,TRBV7-8,ASSPRQGSYEQY
TRBJ2-1,TRBV5-1,ASSSPTGFIEQF
TRBJ1-5,TRBV7-9,ASSLGGGNQPQH
TRBJ1-5,TRBV27,ASSLNRNQPQH
TRBJ2-2,TRBV7-7,ASSQPGGELF
TRBJ2-5,TRBV28,ASSLFTGIETQY
TRBJ2-6,TRBV5-1,ASYTGSGANVLT
TRBJ2-7,TRBV5-4,ASSYPGNPSYEQY
TRBJ1-1,TRBV28,ASSLTRGTLYTEAF
TRBJ1-4,TRBV2,ASSERRTTNEKLF
TRBJ1-3,TRBV5-1,ASSAGGPGNTIY
TRBJ1-1,TRBV5-4,ASSLGGDGPNTEAF
TRBJ1-1,TRBV30,AWTSILDSNTEAF
TRBJ2-2,TRBV5-1,ASSLLTGELF
TRBJ2-3,TRBV5-1,ASTQLAGALDTQY
TRBJ1-5,TRBV5-6,ASSSATDIKTYSNQPQH
TRBJ1-5,TRBV19,ASSIERGQPQH
TRBJ2-4,TRBV6-5,ASATGGRDIQY
TRBJ2-7,TRBV4-1,ASSLLLGLAGGSPY
TRBJ2-1,TRBV6-5,ASRQGPEQF
TRBJ2-3,TRBV5-1,ASSSSAGGPPPY
TRBJ2-7,TRBV7-8,ASSTRTEGEQY
TRBJ2-3,TRBV6-4,ASRPRAANTDTQY